The clone carrying this T cell receptor beta chain was counted at least ten times. Via MiXCR, TCRdb re-called the RT-PCR reads, giving one row per CDR3 protein. This sample has about 700,000 distinct CDR3 sequences, with 14% found just once. Trimming pared 3 bases from V and 3 bases from J, leaving 14 bases between. Germline CDR1 is SGHTA and CDR2 is FQGNSA. The CDR3 runs to 15 residues. This receptor was obtained from a female donor in good health, serving as a healthy control. Sequenced: memory CD4+ T cells from blood. The chain links TRBV7-2 to TRBJ2-5; TRBD1 or TRBD2 may be the D gene (5 bases each). In DNA, the CDR3 is TGTGCCAGCAGCTTCACCCGGGACGGTAAAGAGACCCAGTACTTC. Encoded protein: CASSFTRDGKETQYF.